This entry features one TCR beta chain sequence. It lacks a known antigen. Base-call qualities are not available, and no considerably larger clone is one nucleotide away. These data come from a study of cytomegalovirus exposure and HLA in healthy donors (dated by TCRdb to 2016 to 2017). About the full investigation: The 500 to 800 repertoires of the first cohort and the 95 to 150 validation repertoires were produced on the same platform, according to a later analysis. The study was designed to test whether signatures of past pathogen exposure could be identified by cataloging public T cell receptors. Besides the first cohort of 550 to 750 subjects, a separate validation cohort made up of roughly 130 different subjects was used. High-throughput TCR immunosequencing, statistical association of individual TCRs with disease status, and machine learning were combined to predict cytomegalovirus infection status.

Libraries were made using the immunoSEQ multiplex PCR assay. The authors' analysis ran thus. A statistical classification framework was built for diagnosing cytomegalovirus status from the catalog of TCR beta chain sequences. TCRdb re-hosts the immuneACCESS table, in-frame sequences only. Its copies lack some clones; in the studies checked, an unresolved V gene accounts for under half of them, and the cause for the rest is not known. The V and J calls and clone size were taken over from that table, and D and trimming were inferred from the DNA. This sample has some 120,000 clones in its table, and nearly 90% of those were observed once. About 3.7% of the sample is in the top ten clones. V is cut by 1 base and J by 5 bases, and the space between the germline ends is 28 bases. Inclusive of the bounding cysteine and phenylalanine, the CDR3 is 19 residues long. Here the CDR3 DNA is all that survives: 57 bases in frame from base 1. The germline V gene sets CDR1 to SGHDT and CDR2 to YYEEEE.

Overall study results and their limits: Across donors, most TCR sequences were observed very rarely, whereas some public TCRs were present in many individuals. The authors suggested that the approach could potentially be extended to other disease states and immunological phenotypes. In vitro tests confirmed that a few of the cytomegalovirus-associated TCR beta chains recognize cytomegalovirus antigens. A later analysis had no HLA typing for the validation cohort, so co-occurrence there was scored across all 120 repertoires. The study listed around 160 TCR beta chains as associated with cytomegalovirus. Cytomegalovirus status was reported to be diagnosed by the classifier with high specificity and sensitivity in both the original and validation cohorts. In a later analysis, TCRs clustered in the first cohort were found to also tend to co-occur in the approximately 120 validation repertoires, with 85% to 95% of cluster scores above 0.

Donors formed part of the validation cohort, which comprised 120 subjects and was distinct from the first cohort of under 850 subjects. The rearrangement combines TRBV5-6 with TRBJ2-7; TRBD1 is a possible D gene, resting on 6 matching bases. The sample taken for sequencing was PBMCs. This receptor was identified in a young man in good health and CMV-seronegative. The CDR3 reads CASSLSGGHSLIDLHEQYF. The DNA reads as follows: TGTGCCAGCAGCTTGTCTGGGGGACACTCTCTTATCGACCTACACGAGCAGTACTTC.